This T cell receptor (beta chain) originates from a study of shared clonotypes between healthy human individuals. Looking at the study overall: In total, the donors were two women and a few men aged 18 to 49.

This CDR3 is built from 13 residues. The V and J ends lost 6 bases and 5 bases respectively, with 13 bases between them. From germline, CDR1 is SNHLY and CDR2 FYNNEI. Running of the assay took place at deep level. PCR replicates from unsorted PBMC used roughly 310 ng DNA, and this amount was roughly 32,000 T cell genomes. Assay: immunoSEQ multiplex PCR; the TCRdb copy retains only in-frame clones and omits some. The profile shows hundreds of thousands of clones, around 79% of them singletons. The receptor's source is a woman in her thirties or forties in good health. Some clones in this sample may be carry-over from other donors' samples. The sample was PBMCs. The J gene is TRBJ2-5, the V gene TRBV2, with D maybe TRBD1 (5 bases). DNA of the CDR3: TGTGCCAGCAGGGCAGGGATCTTGGAGACCCAGTACTTC. This gives the protein CASRAGILETQYF.